This passage covers 25 T cell receptor beta chains from one sample sequenced in a study of blood T cell repertoires in COVID-19 (dated by TCRdb to about 2020). The library was prepared using the immunoSEQ multiplex PCR assay. TCRdb provides this immuneACCESS table in a form limited to in-frame rearrangements. Some clones are lacking; in checked studies, under half of them reflect an unresolved V gene, and why the rest are absent is not known. The sample table contains around 430,000 clones; only one count was recorded for approximately 87% of them. Together, the top ten hold roughly 9.4% of the sample. Sequenced input: PBMCs or T cells enriched from blood (not recorded which). Receptor source: a woman aged 45-65 years who had recovered from COVID-19.

V is TRBV18 and J is TRBJ2-7; 7 nucleotides line up with TRBD1. The germline CDR1 and CDR2 sequences are KGHSH and LQKENI. This CDR3 is built from 12 residues. Losses at the gene ends were 8 bases for V and 3 bases for J; bases not matched to a gene: 4. CDR3 coding DNA: TGTGCCAGCACCCGACAGGGCTACGAGCAGTACTTC. This sequence encodes CASTRQGYEQYF. Full variable domain (rest looked up from reference TRBV18 and TRBJ2-7): NAGVMQNPRHLVRRRGQEARLRCSPMKGHSHVYWYRQLPEEGLKFMVYLQKENIIDESGMPKERFSAEFPKEGPSILRIQQVVRGDSAAYFCASTRQGYEQYFGPGTRLTVT.

This chain joins TRBV2 and TRBJ2-1, with TRBD2 as a possible D gene (6 bases). The CDR3 runs 17 residues. The germline V gene encodes CDR1 SNHLY and CDR2 FYNNEI. V lost 1 base and J 1 base, leaving 14 bases between the germline ends. The CDR3 nucleotides read TGTGCCAGCAGTGAAGATCTTAGCGGCGAGTCCTACAATGAGCAGTTCTTC. It codes for CASSEDLSGESYNEQFF.

The rearrangement joins TRBV12-3 or TRBV12-4 to TRBJ2-7; D possibly corresponds to TRBD2 (6 bases). This CDR3 is built from 13 residues. Trimming stripped 6 bases from V and 9 bases from J, with 18 bases between. CDR3 sequence: CASSPVEGLRQYF. The CDR3, as DNA: TGTGCCAGCAGCCCCGTGGAGGGTCTCAGGCAGTACTTC.

This clone has just one count. The V and J genes are TRBV4-2 and TRBJ1-1, with 7 bases fitting TRBD1. Germline V lookup: CDR1 LGHNA, CDR2 YNFKEQ. The length of the CDR3 is 14 residues. Losses at the gene ends were 3 bases for V and 5 bases for J; bases not matched to a gene: 6. CDR3 DNA: TGTGCCAGCAGCCAGGGACAGTTTGGGACTGAAGCTTTCTTT. This translates into CASSQGQFGTEAFF.

The rearrangement links TRBV24-1 to TRBJ1-2; D is uncertain. CDR1 KGHDR and CDR2 SFDVKD come from the germline V gene. Trimming removed 2 bases at V and 8 bases at J, with 5 bases between. CDR3 length: 11 amino acids. The CDR3 here is CATSDSEGYTF. DNA of the CDR3: TGTGCCACCAGTGATTCGGAGGGCTACACCTTC.

The chain is built from TRBV29-1 and TRBJ2-7; 8 bases are a match to TRBD1. Germline CDR1 and CDR2: SQVTM and ANQGSEA. The CDR3 runs to 15 residues. The ends lost 3 bases at V and 2 bases at J; junction bases unmatched: 9. CDR3 nucleotides: TGCAGCGTTGAGGGTGTGGGACAGGCCACCTACGAGCAGTACTTC. This encodes CSVEGVGQATYEQYF.

The V call is TRBV18, the J call TRBJ1-4; 7 nucleotides match TRBD1. Germline V lookup: CDR1 KGHSH, CDR2 LQKENI. This CDR3 is 15 amino acids long. With 3 bases clipped from V and 4 bases from J, the junction kept 5 bases outside the gene matches. The CDR3 is CASSPGTVNNEKLFF. As DNA, the CDR3 is TGTGCCAGCTCACCGGGGACAGTTAATAATGAAAAACTGTTTTTT.

This chain links TRBV19 with TRBJ1-2, with D perhaps matching TRBD1 (5 bases). The germline gives CDR1 LNHDA, CDR2 SQIVND (reference sequence). The V and J ends lost 3 bases and 3 bases respectively, with 11 bases between them. This CDR3 has 14 amino acids. Written as DNA, the CDR3 is TGTGCCAGTAGTATGGGACTTGGGGACTATGGCTACACCTTC. Translation: CASSMGLGDYGYTF.

This clone has just a few counts. Other DNA sequences of this sample code for an identical CDR3. This chain links TRBV7-2 with TRBJ1-3; D might be TRBD1 (5 bases). This CDR3 has 13 residues. Trimming removed 1 base from V and 4 bases from J, with 5 bases in between. Germline values: CDR1 SGHTA, CDR2 FQGNSA. CDR3 region: CASSLGTGNTIYF. CDR3 bases: TGTGCCAGCAGCTTAGGGACAGGAAACACCATATATTTT.

The CDR3 here is CASSGGTASSYEQYF. The CDR3 region has the DNA TGTGCCAGCAGCGGAGGGACAGCGAGCTCCTACGAGCAGTACTTC. V usage is TRBV9 and J usage is TRBJ2-7; 7 bases match TRBD1. This CDR3 region has 15 residues. The V and J ends lost 3 bases and 0 bases, in that order; junction bases with no gene match: 6. Per the germline V gene, CDR1 is SGDLS and CDR2 is YYNGEE. The variable domain in full, completed from reference TRBV9 and TRBJ2-7, reads DSGVTQTPKHLITATGQRVTLRCSPRSGDLSVYWYQQSLDQGLQFLIQYYNGEERAKGNILERFSAQQFPDLHSELNLSSLELGDSALYFCASSGGTASSYEQYFGPGTRLTVT.

This clone appeared a single time. This sequence joins TRBV4-1 and TRBJ1-2, with 9 bases lining up with TRBD1. After removal of 2 bases from V and 4 bases from J, the junction contained 11 bases not matched to a gene. This CDR3 is 17 amino acids long. Germline V gene sequence: CDR1 MGHRA, CDR2 YSYEKL. CDR3 protein: CASSQPTDRGRVYGYTF. DNA for the CDR3: TGCGCCAGCAGCCAACCCACGGACAGGGGTCGGGTCTATGGCTACACCTTC.

The J gene is TRBJ2-7, the V gene TRBV4-3; 7 nucleotides match TRBD2. The CDR3 runs to 15 residues. The germline V gene encodes CDR1 LGHNA and CDR2 YSLEER. After removal of 0 bases from V and 5 bases from J, the junction contained 7 bases not matched to a gene. CDR3 loop: CASSQDPSGLDEQYF. The CDR3 nucleotides read TGCGCCAGCAGCCAAGACCCTAGCGGATTGGACGAGCAGTACTTC.

This clone has only a few counts. The chain has TRBV29-1 and TRBJ1-1; 7 bases line up with TRBD1. CDR3 length: 12 residues. Trimming cost V 7 bases and J 3 bases; bases outside gene matches: 5. CDR1 is SQVTM, CDR2 ANQGSEA, per germline. CDR3 in amino acids: CSAFTGDTEAFF. CDR3 bases: TGCAGCGCATTTACAGGGGACACTGAAGCTTTCTTT.

This clone has just a few counts. This sequence joins TRBV4-3 and TRBJ1-5; a weak D match, TRBD1 (6 bases). CDR1 LGHNA and CDR2 YSLEER come from the germline V gene. This CDR3 region has 16 residues. The ends were cut back, 1 base at V and 6 bases at J, with 16 bases in the middle. CDR3 sequence: CASSQAVRTDSQPQHF. The DNA for the CDR3 is TGCGCCAGCAGCCAAGCCGTGAGGACAGATAGTCAGCCCCAGCATTTT.

This clone was detected a few times. This sequence joins TRBV11-3 and TRBJ2-3; 12 nucleotides match TRBD2. This CDR3 has 18 amino acids. Germline trimming cut 5 bases from V and 2 bases from J; bases unmatched to any gene: 11. Germline loops: CDR1 SGHNT, CDR2 YENEEA. The CDR3 loop is CASSLVASGGAFTDTQYF. In DNA, the CDR3 is TGTGCCAGCAGCCTAGTGGCTAGCGGGGGGGCCTTCACAGATACGCAGTATTTT.

The rearrangement links TRBV15 to TRBJ1-5; TRBD1 is a possible D gene (5 bases). Germline CDR1 reads LNHNV; CDR2 reads YYDKDF (reference sequence). There are 14 residues in the CDR3. The V and J ends lost 0 bases and 7 bases respectively, with 10 bases between them. The CDR3 DNA reads as TGTGCCACCAGCAGAGATCAGGGTGGGCAGCCCCAGCATTTT. Translation: CATSRDQGGQPQHF.

This sequence joins TRBV7-9 and TRBJ1-4; D uncertain. V lost 6 bases to trimming and J lost 7 bases, with 21 bases between them. Germline CDR1 is SEHNR and CDR2 is FQNEAQ (reference sequence). The CDR3 length is 16 residues. CDR3 nucleotides: TGTGCCAGCAGTACGGCCGGTTGGGGAGGTCGTGAAAAACTGTTTTTT. It is translated as CASSTAGWGGREKLFF. The full variable domain, in which reference TRBV7-9 and TRBJ1-4 provide the parts outside the CDR3, is DTGVSQNPRHKITKRGQNVTFRCDPISEHNRLYWYRQTLGQGPEFLTYFQNEAQLEKSRLLSDRFSAERPKGSFSTLEIQRTEQGDSAMYLCASSTAGWGGREKLFFGSGTQLSVL.

The chain links TRBV11-3 to TRBJ2-2, with TRBD2 matching 8 bases. The germline V gene has CDR1 SGHNT and CDR2 YENEEA. V lost 4 bases and J lost 4; bases outside the gene matches: 8. The CDR3 has 16 amino acids. CDR3 nucleotides: TGTGCCAGCAGCTCATGGTCAGCGGGGGTCACCGGGGAGCTGTTTTTT. Its translation is CASSSWSAGVTGELFF.

The chain joins TRBV5-4 to TRBJ1-6, with D unclear. CDR3 length: 18 amino acids. Per germline, CDR1 SGHNT and CDR2 YYREEE (reference sequence). V was cut by 4 bases and J by 0 bases, with 17 bases left in between. The DNA of the CDR3 is TGTGCCAGCAGCCCAACCAAGGACGGGAGCTCCTATAATTCACCCCTCCACTTT. As protein: CASSPTKDGSSYNSPLHF.

The chain has TRBV6-5 and TRBJ2-5; 8 bases match TRBD1. J was trimmed by 5 bases and V by 8 bases; bases with no gene match: 10. CDR3 length: 14 amino acids. Looked up from germline, CDR1 is MNHEY and CDR2 is SVGAGI. This CDR3 reads CASRTGGGPETQYF. In DNA form, the CDR3 reads TGTGCCAGCCGTACAGGGGGAGGTCCTGAGACCCAGTACTTC.

This clone was recorded only once. V usage is TRBV28 and J usage is TRBJ1-4, with 12 bases identical to TRBD1. V shed 6 bases and J 4 bases; nucleotides not matched to a gene: 12. The CDR3 covers 18 residues. Germline CDR1 is MDHEN and CDR2 is SYDVKM. The CDR3 region is CASSPPGQGAAGNEKLFF. The CDR3 bases are TGTGCCAGCAGCCCCCCGGGACAGGGGGCGGCTGGTAATGAAAAACTGTTTTTT.

The chain combines TRBV29-1 with TRBJ2-1; maybe TRBD1 (7 bases). Trimming cost V 7 bases and J 4 bases, with 17 bases left between them. Germline loops: CDR1 SQVTM, CDR2 ANQGSEA. This CDR3 region has 14 residues. The CDR3 region is CSDRMTGRYNEQFF. The DNA of the CDR3 is TGCAGCGACCGAATGACAGGGAGGTACAATGAGCAGTTCTTC.

The V gene is TRBV10-3, the J gene TRBJ2-7, with 13 bases matching TRBD2. CDR1 and CDR2 from the germline V gene are ENHRY and SYGVKD. The CDR3 has 16 residues. After removal of 6 bases from V and 3 bases from J, the junction contained 8 bases not matched to a gene. The CDR3, as DNA: TGTGCCATCAGGAGCCTCGGGACTAGCGGGGACTACGAGCAGTACTTC. This codes for CAIRSLGTSGDYEQYF.

The V call is TRBV7-9, the J call TRBJ2-3; D call uncertain. V was shortened by 5 bases and J by 0 bases, with 15 bases between the two germline ends. The CDR3 consists of 16 residues. The germline CDR1 and CDR2 sequences are SEHNR and FQNEAQ (reference sequence). CDR3 sequence reads: CASSPPRARSTDTQYF. CDR3 in DNA: TGTGCCAGCAGCCCCCCCCGTGCGAGGAGCACAGATACGCAGTATTTT.

The rearrangement uses TRBV5-6 and TRBJ1-5; TRBD1 matches at 8 bases. V was clipped by 4 bases and J by 5 bases; unmatched bases: 8. CDR1 and CDR2 (germline): SGHDT, YYEEEE. The CDR3 covers 15 residues. The CDR3 nucleotides read TGTGCCAGCAGCCGACAGGGGAGGCCGGATCAGCCCCAGCATTTT. As protein: CASSRQGRPDQPQHF.